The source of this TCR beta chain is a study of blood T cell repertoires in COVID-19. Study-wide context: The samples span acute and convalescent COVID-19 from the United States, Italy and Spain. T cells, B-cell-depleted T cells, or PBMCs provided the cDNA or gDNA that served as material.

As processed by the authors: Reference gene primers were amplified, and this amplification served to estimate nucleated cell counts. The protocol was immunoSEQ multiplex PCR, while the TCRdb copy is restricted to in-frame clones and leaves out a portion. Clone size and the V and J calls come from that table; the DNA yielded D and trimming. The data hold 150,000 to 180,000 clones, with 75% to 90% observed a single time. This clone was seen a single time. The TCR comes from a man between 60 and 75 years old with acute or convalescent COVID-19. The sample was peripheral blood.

The CDR3 DNA follows: TGCGCCAGCAGCGGGAATAGCGGGAGACGCACAGATACGCAGTATTTT. Translating gives CASSGNSGRRTDTQYF. The rearrangement joins TRBV5-1 to TRBJ2-3, with 9 nucleotides matching TRBD2. Germline CDR1 is SGHRS and CDR2 is YFSETQ. V was pared by 4 bases and J by 1 base, with 7 bases of the junction left unmatched. The CDR3 sequence is 16 residues long.